This is a list of T cell receptor beta chains from one sample in a study of CD8 T cells in Susac syndrome. TCRdb reprocessed the immunoSEQ multiplex PCR reads via MiXCR and lists one record per CDR3 protein. The repertoire holds some 130,000 distinct CDR3 sequences, with 75% to 90% as singletons. The sequencing input was CD8+ T cells from PBMCs. The source is a human donor with multiple sclerosis. Each CDR3 is given with its conserved first and last residue. Each record gives: V gene, clone size, J gene, D gene, CDR3 length, CDR3 protein, CDR3 DNA. The D gene is left open where the match is weak. Clone sizes are given selectively: once, few, many, or a class where the clone is expanded.

>TRBV9|-|TRBJ1-1|TRBD1|13
CASGAGDRNEAFF
TGTGCCAGTGGGGCAGGGGACAGGAATGAAGCTTTCTTT
>TRBV5-6|-|TRBJ1-5|TRBD1|15
CASSSVDRPNQPQHF
TGTGCCAGCAGCTCCGTGGACAGGCCTAATCAGCCCCAGCATTTT
>TRBV4-1|once|TRBJ2-3|TRBD2|15
CASGGHSGGGYTQYF
TGCGCCAGTGGTGGCCATAGCGGGGGTGGTTATACGCAGTATTTT
>TRBV11-2|-|TRBJ1-1|-|14
CASSFLDGNTEAFF
TGTGCCAGCAGCTTTCTTGACGGGAACACTGAAGCTTTCTTT
>TRBV6-1|-|TRBJ2-7|-|12
CASGLLGGEQYF
TGTGCCAGCGGACTCCTGGGGGGCGAGCAGTACTTC
>TRBV19|-|TRBJ1-1|-|13
CATYRDPPTEAFF
TGTGCCACCTACCGGGACCCACCCACTGAAGCTTTCTTT
>TRBV12-3/TRBV12-4|-|TRBJ1-6|TRBD1|15
CASSFGTAYNSPLHF
TGTGCCAGCAGTTTCGGGACAGCCTATAATTCACCCCTCCACTTT
>TRBV19|-|TRBJ1-2|-|16
CASSMAYGGQNYGYTF
TGTGCCAGTAGTATGGCCTATGGGGGGCAAAACTATGGCTACACCTTC
>TRBV20-1|-|TRBJ2-3|-|17
CSAKEGQARVVTDTQYF
TGCAGTGCCAAGGAGGGCCAGGCCCGAGTTGTTACAGATACGCAGTATTTT
>TRBV24-1|few|TRBJ2-3|-|14
CATSDLDSTDTQYF
TGTGCCACCAGTGACTTAGACAGCACAGATACGCAGTATTTT
>TRBV19|-|TRBJ1-1|-|14
CASSIEIMNTEAFF
TGTGCCAGTAGTATAGAAATAATGAACACTGAAGCTTTCTTT
>TRBV12-3/TRBV12-4|-|TRBJ2-1|TRBD2|13
CAPPGAGENEQFF
TGTGCACCCCCGGGAGCGGGAGAAAATGAGCAGTTCTTC
>TRBV12-3/TRBV12-4|-|TRBJ2-5|-|15
CASSLGDFAPETQYF
TGTGCCAGCAGTTTGGGGGACTTTGCCCCCGAGACCCAGTACTTC
>TRBV2|-|TRBJ2-7|-|15
CASSDGISLPHEQYF
TGTGCCAGCAGTGATGGGATTTCTTTGCCCCACGAGCAGTACTTC
>TRBV7-9|-|TRBJ2-3|TRBD1|15
CASSLATGGTDTQYF
TGTGCCAGCAGCTTAGCCACAGGGGGCACAGATACGCAGTATTTT
>TRBV2|-|TRBJ2-5|-|15
CASSEVPSAQETQYF
TGTGCCAGCAGTGAGGTCCCCTCAGCCCAAGAGACCCAGTACTTC
>TRBV20-1|-|TRBJ1-1|-|10
CSAGLSEAFF
TGCAGTGCTGGACTTTCTGAAGCTTTCTTT
>TRBV19|-|TRBJ2-1|TRBD1|14
CASSTGTVYNEQFF
TGTGCCAGTTCGACCGGGACAGTCTACAATGAGCAGTTCTTC
>TRBV3-1|-|TRBJ1-5|-|14
CASSQPGTGQPQHF
TGTGCCAGCAGCCAACCAGGGACGGGGCAGCCCCAGCATTTT